Described below is a single TCR beta chain sequence and its context. Its specificity is unknown. As for time point: patch test 1, 2 weeks after DPC sensitization. As to treatment: therapeutic diphenylcyclopropenone sensitization with weekly scalp DPC. V dropped 7 bases and J dropped 3; count of bases not matched to a gene: 5. The CDR3 consists of 14 residues. The data belong to a study of human T cells and chemical hapten exposure. Study-wide context: For the roughly 24-week duration of the study, patients were given weekly doses of diphenylcyclopropenone on the scalp. A patient group, mainly female, showed alopecia areata, totalis or universalis.

Study-wide findings and caveats: It was expanded TCRs that formed significantly more large CDR3 similarity clusters than controls did.

For the library, individual cDNA molecules each received unique molecular identifiers. One entry per CDR3 protein results from TCRdb running MiXCR on the RACE reads. The sample holds under 450,000 distinct CDR3 sequences, 4.8% seen once. The rearrangement joins TRBV12-3 or TRBV12-4 to TRBJ2-2, with 7 bases lining up with TRBD1. The clonotype originates from a woman aged 50 to 60 with alopecia areata. Some clones in this sample may be carry-over from other donors' samples. Source: whole blood, taken in connection with sensitization to the hapten diphenylcyclopropenone (DPC). CDR3 sequence: CASTPDRHTGELFF. CDR3 coding DNA: TGTGCCAGCACCCCGGACAGGCACACCGGGGAGCTGTTTTTT.